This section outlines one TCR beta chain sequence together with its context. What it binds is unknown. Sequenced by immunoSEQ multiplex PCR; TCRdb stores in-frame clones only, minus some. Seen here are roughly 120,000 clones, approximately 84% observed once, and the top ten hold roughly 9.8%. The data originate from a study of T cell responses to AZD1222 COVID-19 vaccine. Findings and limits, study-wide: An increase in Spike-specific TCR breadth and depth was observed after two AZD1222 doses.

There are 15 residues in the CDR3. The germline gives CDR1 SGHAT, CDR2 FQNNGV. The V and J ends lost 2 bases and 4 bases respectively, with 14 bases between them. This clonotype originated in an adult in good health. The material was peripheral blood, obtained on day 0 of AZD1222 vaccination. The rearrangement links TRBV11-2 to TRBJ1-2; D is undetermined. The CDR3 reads CASSLLSALSYGYTF. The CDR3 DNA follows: TGTGCCAGCAGCTTATTGTCAGCCCTTTCCTATGGCTACACCTTC.